Listed here is a single TCR beta chain. This entry is derived from a study of T cells in Graves' hyperthyroidism and ophthalmopathy. The CDR3 covers 15 residues. V lost 1 base to trimming and J lost 2 bases; unmatched junction nucleotides: 5. Germline V lookup: CDR1 DFQATT, CDR2 SNEGSKA (reference sequence). It was RNA transcripts that yielded the amplified TCR beta CDR3 regions. RT-PCR in the first round (using the HTBI primer set) targeted the TCR CDR3. A single record per CDR3 protein comes from TCRdb applying MiXCR to the multiplex PCR reads. The sample records 650,000 to 700,000 distinct CDR3 sequences, 15% to 20% being singletons.

The sequenced material came from blood. This chain connects TRBV20-1 to TRBJ2-3, with TRBD2 matching over 8 bases. The sequence was obtained from a man in his fifties with Graves' hyperthyroidism. The DNA of the CDR3 is TGCAGTGCTAGAGCGAGCGGGAGATACACAGATACGCAGTATTTT. Translated, it gives CSARASGRYTDTQYF.